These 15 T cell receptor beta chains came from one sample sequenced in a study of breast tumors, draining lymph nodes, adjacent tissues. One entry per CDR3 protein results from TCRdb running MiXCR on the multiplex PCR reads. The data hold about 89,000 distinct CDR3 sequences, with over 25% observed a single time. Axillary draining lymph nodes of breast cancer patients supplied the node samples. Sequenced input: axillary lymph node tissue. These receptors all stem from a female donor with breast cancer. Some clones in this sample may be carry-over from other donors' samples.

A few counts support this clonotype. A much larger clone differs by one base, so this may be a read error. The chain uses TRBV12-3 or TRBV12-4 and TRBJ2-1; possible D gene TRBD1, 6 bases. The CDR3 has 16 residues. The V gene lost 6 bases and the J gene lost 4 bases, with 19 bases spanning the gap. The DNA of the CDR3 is TGTGCCAGCAGCAACGCCAAAGAGGACAGATACAATGAGCAGTTCTTC. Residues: CASSNAKEDRYNEQFF.

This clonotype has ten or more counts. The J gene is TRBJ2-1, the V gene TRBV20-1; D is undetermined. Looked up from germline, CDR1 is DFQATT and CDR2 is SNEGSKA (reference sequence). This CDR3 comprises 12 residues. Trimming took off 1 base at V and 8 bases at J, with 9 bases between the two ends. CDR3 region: CSARAQRDEQFF. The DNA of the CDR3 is TGCAGTGCTAGAGCCCAACGCGATGAGCAGTTCTTC.

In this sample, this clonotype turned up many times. CDR3 loop: CASSSLAGVTLMDEQFF. The CDR3 DNA is TGTGCCAGCAGTTCTCTAGCGGGAGTAACCCTTATGGATGAGCAGTTCTTC. The chain uses TRBV27 and TRBJ2-1; 10 bases agree with TRBD2. CDR1 and CDR2 from the germline V gene are MNHEY and SMNVEV (reference sequence). Unmatched junction bases numbered 14, after V lost 4 bases and J lost 8 bases. CDR3 length equals 17 residues.

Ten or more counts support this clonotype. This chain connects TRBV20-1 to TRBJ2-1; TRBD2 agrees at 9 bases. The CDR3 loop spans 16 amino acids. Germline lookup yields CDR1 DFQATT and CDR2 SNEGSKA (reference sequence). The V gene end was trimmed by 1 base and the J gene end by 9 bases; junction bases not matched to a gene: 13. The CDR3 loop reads CSARGPGTSMVSEQFF. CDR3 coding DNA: TGCAGTGCTAGAGGGCCCGGGACTAGCATGGTGAGTGAGCAGTTCTTC.

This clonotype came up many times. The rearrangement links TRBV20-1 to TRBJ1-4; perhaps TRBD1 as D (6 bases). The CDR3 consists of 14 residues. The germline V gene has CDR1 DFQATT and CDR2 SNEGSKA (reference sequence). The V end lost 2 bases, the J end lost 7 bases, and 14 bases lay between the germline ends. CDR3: CSARLSGGREKLFF. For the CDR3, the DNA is TGCAGTGCTAGACTTTCGGGGGGGCGTGAAAAACTGTTTTTT.

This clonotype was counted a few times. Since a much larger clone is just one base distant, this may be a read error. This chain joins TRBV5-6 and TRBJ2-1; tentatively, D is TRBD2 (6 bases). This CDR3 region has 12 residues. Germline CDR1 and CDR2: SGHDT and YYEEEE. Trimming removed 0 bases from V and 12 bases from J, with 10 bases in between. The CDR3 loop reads CASSLGAGLQFF. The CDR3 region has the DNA TGTGCCAGCAGCTTGGGAGCGGGCCTGCAGTTCTTC.

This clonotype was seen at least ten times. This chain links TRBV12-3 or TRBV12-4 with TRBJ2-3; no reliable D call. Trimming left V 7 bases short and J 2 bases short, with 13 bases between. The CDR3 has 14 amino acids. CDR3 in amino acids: CASKGVFPTDTQYF. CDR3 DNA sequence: TGTGCCAGCAAAGGCGTCTTTCCCACAGATACGCAGTATTTT.

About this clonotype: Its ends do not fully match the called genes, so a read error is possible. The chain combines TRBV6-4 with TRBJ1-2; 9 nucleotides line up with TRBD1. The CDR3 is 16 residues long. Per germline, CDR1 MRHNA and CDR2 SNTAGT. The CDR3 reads CASGDSTRTGVSGYTF. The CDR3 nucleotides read TGTGCCAGCGGTGACTCTACGCGGACAGGGGTTAGCGGCTACACCTTC.

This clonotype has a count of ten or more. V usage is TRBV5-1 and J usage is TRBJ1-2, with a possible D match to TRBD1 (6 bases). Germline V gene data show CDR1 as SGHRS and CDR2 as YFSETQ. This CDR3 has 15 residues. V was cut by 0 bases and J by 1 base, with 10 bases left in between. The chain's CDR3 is CASSLVTGYNYGYTF. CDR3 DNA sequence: TGCGCCAGCAGCTTGGTCACAGGGTATAACTATGGCTACACCTTC.

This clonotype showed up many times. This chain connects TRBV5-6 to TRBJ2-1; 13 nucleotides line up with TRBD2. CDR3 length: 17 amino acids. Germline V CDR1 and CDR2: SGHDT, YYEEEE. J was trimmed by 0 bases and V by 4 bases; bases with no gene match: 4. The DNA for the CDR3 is TGTGCCAGCAGCAAACTAGCGGGGGGGAGCTCCTACAATGAGCAGTTCTTC. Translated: CASSKLAGGSSYNEQFF.

CDR3 in DNA: TGCAGTGCTGGGGGGGGAGCGGGGGGGACCGGGGAGCAGTTCTTC. Translation gives CSAGGGAGGTGEQFF. The genes are TRBV20-1 and TRBJ2-1, with 10 nucleotides matching TRBD2. J lost 10 bases, V lost 5 bases, and 14 bases had no gene match. The CDR3 length is 15 residues. CDR1 and CDR2 from the germline V gene are DFQATT and SNEGSKA (reference sequence).

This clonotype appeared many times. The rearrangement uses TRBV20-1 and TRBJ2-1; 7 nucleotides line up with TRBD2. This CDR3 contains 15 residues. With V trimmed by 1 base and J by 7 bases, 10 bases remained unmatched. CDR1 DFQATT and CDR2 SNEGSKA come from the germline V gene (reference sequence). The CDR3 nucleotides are TGCAGTGCTAGAGCACCGGGGGGACCCCATAATGAGCAGTTCTTC. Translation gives CSARAPGGPHNEQFF.

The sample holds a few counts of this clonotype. CDR3 region: CASSRYGTEAFF. CDR3 coding DNA: TGTGCCAGCAGCCGGTATGGCACTGAAGCTTTCTTT. V is TRBV11-2 and J is TRBJ1-1; D remains ambiguous. The CDR3 sequence is 12 residues long. CDR1 and CDR2 from the germline V gene are SGHAT and FQNNGV. V was pared by 5 bases and J by 4 bases, with 8 bases between.

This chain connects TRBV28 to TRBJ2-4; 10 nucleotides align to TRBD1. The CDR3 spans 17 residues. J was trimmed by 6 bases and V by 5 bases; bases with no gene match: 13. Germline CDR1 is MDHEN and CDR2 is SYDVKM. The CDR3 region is CASSRRQGATYGNIQYF. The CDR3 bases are TGTGCCAGCAGTCGAAGACAGGGGGCGACTTACGGAAACATTCAGTACTTC. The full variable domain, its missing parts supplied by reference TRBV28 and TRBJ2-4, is DVKVTQSSRYLVKRTGEKVFLECVQDMDHENMFWYRQDPGLGLRLIYFSYDVKMKEKGDIPEGYSVSREKKERFSLILESASTNQTSMYLCASSRRQGATYGNIQYFGAGTRLSVL.

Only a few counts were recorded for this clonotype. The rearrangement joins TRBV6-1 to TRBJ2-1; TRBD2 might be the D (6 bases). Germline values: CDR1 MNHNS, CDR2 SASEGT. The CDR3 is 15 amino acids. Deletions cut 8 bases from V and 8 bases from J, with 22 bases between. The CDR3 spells CASRRGGGGSYEQFF. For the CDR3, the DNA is TGTGCCAGCCGCCGTGGGGGTGGAGGGTCCTATGAGCAGTTCTTC.